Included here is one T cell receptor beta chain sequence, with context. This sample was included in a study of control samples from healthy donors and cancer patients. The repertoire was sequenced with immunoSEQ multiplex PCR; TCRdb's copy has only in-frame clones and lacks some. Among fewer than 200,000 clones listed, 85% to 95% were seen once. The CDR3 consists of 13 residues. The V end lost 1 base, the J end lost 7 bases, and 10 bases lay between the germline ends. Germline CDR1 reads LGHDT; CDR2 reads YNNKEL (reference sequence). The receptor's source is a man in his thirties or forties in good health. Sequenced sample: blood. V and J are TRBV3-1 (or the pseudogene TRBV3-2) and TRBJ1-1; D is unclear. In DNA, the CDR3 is TGTGCCAGCAGCCAAGGGACTTCGGTTGAAGCTTTCTTT. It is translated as CASSQGTSVEAFF.